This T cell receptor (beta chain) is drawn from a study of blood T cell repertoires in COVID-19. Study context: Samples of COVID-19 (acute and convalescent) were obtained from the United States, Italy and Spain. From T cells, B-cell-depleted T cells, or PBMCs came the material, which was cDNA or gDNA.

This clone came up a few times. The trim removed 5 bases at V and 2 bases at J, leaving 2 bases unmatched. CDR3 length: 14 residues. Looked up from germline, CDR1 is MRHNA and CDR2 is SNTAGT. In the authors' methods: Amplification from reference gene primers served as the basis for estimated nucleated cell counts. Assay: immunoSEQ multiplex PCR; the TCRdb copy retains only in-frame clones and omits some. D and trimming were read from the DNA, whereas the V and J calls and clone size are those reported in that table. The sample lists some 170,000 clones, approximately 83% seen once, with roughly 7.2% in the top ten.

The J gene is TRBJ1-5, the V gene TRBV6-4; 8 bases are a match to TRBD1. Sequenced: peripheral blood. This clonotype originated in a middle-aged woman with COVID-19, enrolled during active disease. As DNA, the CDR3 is TGTGCCAGCAGTACAGGGGGACGCAATCAGCCCCAGCATTTT. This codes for CASSTGGRNQPQHF.